What follows is one T cell receptor beta chain and its context. This specimen comes from a study of blood T cells in healthy people across ages. The use of a sample-barcoded 5' primer and a J-beta primer mix characterized a second PCR of roughly 6 to 11 cycles. TCRdb redid the calling of the 5' RACE reads with MiXCR, one entry per CDR3 protein. The data hold about 780,000 distinct CDR3 sequences, with 62% observed a single time. The source material was blood. The TCR comes from a man aged 25 to 45 in good health.

CDR3 coding DNA: TGTGCCAGCAGCCCTAGAGGGGGAGCTGGGGCCAACGTCCTGACTTTC. It is translated as CASSPRGGAGANVLTF. V gene TRBV4-2 combines with J gene TRBJ2-6, with D possibly TRBD1 on 6 matching bases. V was trimmed by 4 bases and J by 2 bases, leaving 12 bases between them. The germline V gene encodes CDR1 LGHNA and CDR2 YNFKEQ. CDR3 size: 16 residues.